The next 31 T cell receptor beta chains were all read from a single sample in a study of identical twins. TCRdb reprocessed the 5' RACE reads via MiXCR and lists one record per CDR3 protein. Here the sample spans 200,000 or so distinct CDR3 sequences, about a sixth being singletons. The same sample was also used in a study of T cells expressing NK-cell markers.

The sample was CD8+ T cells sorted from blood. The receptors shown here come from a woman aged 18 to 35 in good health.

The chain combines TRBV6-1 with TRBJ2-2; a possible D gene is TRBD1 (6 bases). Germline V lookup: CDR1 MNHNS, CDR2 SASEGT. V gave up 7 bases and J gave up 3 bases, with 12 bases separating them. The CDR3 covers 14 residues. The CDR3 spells CASTDRPYTGELFF. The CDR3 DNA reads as TGTGCCAGCACCGACAGGCCCTACACCGGGGAGCTGTTTTTT.

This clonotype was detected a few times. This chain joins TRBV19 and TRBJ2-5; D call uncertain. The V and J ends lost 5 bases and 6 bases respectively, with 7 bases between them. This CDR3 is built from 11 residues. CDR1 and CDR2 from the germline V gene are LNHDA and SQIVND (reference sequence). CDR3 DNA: TGTGCCAGTAGTTTGGAAAAGACCCAGTACTTC. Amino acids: CASSLEKTQYF.

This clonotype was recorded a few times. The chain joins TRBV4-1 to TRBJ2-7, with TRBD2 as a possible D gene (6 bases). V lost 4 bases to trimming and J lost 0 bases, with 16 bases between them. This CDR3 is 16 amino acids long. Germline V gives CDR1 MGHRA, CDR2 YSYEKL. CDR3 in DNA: TGCGCCAGCAGCCCTGGTCCCGGGGGTAGCTCCTACGAGCAGTACTTC. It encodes CASSPGPGGSSYEQYF.

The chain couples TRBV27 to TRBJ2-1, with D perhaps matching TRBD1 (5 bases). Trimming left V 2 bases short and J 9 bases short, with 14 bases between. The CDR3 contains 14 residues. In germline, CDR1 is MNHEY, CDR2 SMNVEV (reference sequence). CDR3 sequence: CASSLTPGSGEQFF. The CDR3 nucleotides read TGTGCCAGCAGTTTAACCCCAGGGTCGGGTGAGCAGTTCTTC.

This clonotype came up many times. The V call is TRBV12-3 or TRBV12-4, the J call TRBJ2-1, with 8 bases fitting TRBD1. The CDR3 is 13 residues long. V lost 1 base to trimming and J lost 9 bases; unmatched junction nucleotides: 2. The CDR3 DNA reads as TGTGCCAGCAGTTTAGGGACAGGGTCTGAGCAGTTCTTC. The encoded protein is CASSLGTGSEQFF.

The CDR3 loop reads CASSLTINYGYTF. CDR3 coding DNA: TGTGCCAGCAGTTTAACGATTAACTATGGCTACACCTTC. The J gene is TRBJ1-2, the V gene TRBV12-3 or TRBV12-4; D is undetermined. V was trimmed by 2 bases and J by 1 base, leaving 5 bases between them. The CDR3 loop spans 13 amino acids.

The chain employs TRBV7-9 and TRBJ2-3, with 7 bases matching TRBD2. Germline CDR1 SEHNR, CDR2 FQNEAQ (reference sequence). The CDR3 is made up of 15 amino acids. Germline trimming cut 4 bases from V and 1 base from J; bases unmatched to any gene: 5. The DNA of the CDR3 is TGTGCCAGCAGCTCCGCGGGGGACCGCACAGATACGCAGTATTTT. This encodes CASSSAGDRTDTQYF.

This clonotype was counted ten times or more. Here the CDR3 reads CATTIKGAPNEQFF. In DNA form, the CDR3 reads TGTGCCACCACGATCAAGGGTGCCCCCAATGAGCAGTTCTTC. The chain is built from TRBV12-3 or TRBV12-4 and TRBJ2-1; D is unresolved. The CDR3 has 14 amino acids. V shed 10 bases and J shed 6 bases, with 19 bases lying between them.

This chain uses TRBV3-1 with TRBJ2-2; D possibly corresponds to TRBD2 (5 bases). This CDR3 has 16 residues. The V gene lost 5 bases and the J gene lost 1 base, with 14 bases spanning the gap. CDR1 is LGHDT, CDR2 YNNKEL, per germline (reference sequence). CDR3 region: CASSESPGRNTGELFF. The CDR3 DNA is TGTGCCAGCAGCGAATCGCCGGGGAGGAACACCGGGGAGCTGTTTTTT.

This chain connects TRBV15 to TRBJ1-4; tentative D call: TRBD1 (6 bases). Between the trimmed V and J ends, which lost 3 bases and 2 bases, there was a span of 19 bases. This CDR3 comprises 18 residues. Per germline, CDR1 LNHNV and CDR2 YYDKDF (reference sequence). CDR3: CATSSNSIRGATNEKLFF. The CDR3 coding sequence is TGTGCCACCAGCAGCAATTCTATTAGGGGGGCGACTAATGAAAAACTGTTTTTT.

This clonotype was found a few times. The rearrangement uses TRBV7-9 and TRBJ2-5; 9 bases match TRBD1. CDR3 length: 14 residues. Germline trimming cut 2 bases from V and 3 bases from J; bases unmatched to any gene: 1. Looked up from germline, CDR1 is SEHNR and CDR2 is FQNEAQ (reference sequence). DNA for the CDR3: TGTGCCAGCAGCTTATGGACAGGGGAAGAGACCCAGTACTTC. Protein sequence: CASSLWTGEETQYF.

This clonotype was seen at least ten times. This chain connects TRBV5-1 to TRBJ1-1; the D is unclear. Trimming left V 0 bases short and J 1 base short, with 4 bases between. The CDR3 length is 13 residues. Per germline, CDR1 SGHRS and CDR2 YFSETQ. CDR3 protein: CASSLASNTEAFF. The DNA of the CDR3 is TGCGCCAGCAGCTTGGCCTCGAACACTGAAGCTTTCTTT.

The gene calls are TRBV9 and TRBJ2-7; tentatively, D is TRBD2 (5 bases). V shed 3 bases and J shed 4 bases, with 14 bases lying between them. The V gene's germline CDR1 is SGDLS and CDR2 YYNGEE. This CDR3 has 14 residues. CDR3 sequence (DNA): TGTGCCAGCAGCGACGGTAACCGGGGATACGAGCAGTACTTC. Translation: CASSDGNRGYEQYF.

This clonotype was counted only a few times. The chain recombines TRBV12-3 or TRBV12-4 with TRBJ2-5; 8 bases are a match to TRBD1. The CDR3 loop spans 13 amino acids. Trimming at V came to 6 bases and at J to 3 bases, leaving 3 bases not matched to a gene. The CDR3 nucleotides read TGTGCCAGCAGGACAGGGGTTAAAGAGACCCAGTACTTC. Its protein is CASRTGVKETQYF.

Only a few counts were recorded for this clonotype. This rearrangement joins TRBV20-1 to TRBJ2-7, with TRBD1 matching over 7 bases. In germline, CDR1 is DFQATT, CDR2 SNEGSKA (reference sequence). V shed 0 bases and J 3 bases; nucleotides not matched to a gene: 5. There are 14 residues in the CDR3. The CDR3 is CSARDGTDHYEQYF. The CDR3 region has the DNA TGCAGTGCTAGAGATGGGACAGATCACTACGAGCAGTACTTC.

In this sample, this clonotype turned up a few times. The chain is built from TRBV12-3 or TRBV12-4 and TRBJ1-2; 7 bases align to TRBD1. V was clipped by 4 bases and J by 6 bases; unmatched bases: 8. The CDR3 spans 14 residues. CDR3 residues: CASSSAGTANGYTF. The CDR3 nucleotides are TGTGCCAGCAGTTCCGCCGGGACAGCAAATGGCTACACCTTC.

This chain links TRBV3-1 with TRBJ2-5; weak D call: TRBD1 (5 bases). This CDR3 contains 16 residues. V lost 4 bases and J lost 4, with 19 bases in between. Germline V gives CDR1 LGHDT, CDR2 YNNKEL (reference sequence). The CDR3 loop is CASSPPTETTGETQYF. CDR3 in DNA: TGTGCCAGCAGCCCCCCAACCGAGACCACAGGAGAGACCCAGTACTTC.

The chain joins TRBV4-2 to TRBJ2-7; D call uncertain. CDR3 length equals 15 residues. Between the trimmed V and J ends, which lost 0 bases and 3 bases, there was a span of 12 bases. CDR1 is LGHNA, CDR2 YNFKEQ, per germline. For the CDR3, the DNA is TGTGCCAGCAGCCAAGAGAAGGAGTTTCTCTACGAGCAGTACTTC. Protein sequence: CASSQEKEFLYEQYF.

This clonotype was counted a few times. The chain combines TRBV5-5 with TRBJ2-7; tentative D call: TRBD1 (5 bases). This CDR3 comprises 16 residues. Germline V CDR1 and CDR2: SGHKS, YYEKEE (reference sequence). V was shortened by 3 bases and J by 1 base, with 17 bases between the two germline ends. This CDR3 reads CASSWETGGRSYEQYF. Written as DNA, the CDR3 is TGTGCCAGCAGCTGGGAAACAGGCGGCCGGTCCTACGAGCAGTACTTC.

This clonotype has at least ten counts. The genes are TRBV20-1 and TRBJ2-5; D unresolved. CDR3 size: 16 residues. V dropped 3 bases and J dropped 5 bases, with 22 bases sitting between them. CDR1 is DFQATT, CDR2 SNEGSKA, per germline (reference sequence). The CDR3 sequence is CSASTPPHSFLETQYF. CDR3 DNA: TGCAGTGCTAGTACCCCGCCGCATAGCTTCCTGGAGACCCAGTACTTC.

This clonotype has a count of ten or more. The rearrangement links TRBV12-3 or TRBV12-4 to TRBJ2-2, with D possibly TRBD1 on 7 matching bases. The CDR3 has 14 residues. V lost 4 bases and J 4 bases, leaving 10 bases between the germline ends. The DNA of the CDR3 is TGTGCCAGCAGTTCGGGGGACAGCACCGGGGAGCTGTTTTTT. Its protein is CASSSGDSTGELFF.

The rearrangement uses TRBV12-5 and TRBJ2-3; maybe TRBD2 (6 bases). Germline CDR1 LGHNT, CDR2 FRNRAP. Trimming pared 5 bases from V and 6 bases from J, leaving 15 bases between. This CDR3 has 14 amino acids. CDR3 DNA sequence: TGTGCTAGTGGTGGTCAGACCGCGGGGGATACGCAGTATTTT. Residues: CASGGQTAGDTQYF.

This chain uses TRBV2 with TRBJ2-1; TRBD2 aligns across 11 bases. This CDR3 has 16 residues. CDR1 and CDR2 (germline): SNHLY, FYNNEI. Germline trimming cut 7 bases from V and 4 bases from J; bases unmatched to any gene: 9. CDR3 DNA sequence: TGTGCCAGCACCACCGGGACTAGCGGCAAATACAATGAGCAGTTCTTC. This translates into CASTTGTSGKYNEQFF.

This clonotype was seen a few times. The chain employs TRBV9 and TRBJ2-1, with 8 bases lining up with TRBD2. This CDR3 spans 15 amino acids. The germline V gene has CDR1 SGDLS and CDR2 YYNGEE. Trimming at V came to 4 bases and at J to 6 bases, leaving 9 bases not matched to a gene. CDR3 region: CASSPSGSPFNEQFF. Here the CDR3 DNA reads TGTGCCAGCAGCCCCAGCGGGAGTCCATTCAATGAGCAGTTCTTC.

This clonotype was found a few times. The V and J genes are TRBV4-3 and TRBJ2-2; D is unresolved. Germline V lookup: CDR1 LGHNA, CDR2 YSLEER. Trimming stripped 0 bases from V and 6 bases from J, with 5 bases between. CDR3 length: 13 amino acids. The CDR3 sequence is CASSQDRAGELFF. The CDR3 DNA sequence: TGCGCCAGCAGCCAAGATCGGGCCGGGGAGCTGTTTTTT.

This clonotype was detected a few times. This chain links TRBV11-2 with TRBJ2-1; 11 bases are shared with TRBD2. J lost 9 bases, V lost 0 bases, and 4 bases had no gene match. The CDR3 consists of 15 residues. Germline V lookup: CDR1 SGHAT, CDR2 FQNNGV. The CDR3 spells CASSLDLAGGLEQFF. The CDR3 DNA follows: TGTGCCAGCAGCTTAGACCTAGCGGGGGGTCTTGAGCAGTTCTTC.

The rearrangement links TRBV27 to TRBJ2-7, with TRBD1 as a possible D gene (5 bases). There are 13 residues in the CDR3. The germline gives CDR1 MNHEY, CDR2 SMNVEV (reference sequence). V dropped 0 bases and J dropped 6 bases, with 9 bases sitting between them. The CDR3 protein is CASSLSSRGEQYF. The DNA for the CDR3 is TGTGCCAGCAGTTTATCAAGTAGGGGCGAGCAGTACTTC.

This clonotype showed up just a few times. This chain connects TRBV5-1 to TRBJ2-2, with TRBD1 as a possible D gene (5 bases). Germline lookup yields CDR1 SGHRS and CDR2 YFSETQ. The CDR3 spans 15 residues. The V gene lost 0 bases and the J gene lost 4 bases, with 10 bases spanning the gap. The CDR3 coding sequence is TGCGCCAGCAGCTTGGCCCCAGGGTCCACCGGGGAGCTGTTTTTT. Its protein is CASSLAPGSTGELFF.

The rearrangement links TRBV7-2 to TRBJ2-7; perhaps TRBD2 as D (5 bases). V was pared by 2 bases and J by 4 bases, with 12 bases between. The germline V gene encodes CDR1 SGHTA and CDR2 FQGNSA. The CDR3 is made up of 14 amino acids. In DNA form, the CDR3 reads TGTGCCAGCAGCTTAAGAGTAGCGCCATACGAGCAGTACTTC. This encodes CASSLRVAPYEQYF.

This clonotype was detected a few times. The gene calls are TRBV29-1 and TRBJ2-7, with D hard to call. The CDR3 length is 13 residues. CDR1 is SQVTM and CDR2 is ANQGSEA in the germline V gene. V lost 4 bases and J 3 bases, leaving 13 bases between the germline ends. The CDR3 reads CSVAGRAGYEQYF. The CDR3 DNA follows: TGCAGCGTTGCTGGTAGGGCCGGCTACGAGCAGTACTTC.

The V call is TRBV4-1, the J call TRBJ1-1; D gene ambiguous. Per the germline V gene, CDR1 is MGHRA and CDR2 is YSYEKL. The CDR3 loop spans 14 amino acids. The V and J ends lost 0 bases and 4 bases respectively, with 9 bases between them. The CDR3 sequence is CASSQELGVTEAFF. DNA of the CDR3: TGCGCCAGCAGCCAAGAGTTGGGCGTCACTGAAGCTTTCTTT.